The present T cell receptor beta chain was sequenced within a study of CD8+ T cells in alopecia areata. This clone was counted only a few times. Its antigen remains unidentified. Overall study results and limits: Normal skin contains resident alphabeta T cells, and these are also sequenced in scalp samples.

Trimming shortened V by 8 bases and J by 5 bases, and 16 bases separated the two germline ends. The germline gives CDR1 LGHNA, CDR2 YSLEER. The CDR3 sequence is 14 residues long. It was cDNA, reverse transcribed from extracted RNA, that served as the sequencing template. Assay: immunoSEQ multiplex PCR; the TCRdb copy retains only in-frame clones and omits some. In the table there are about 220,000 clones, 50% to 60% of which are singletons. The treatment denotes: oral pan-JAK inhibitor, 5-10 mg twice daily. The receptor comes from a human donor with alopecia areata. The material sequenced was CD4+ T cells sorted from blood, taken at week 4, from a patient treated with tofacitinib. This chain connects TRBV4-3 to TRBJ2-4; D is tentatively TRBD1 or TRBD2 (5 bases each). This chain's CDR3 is CASRVGLGENIQYF. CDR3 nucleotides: TGCGCCAGCCGGGTAGGGTTGGGGGAAAACATTCAGTACTTC.